This T cell receptor (beta chain) was found in a study of blood T cell repertoires in COVID-19. The CDR3 is made up of 13 amino acids. Trimming pared 1 base from V and 5 bases from J, leaving 9 bases between. The germline CDR1 and CDR2 sequences are SGHRS and YFSETQ. In the authors' methods: Reference gene primer amplification gave estimated nucleated cell counts. Sequenced by immunoSEQ multiplex PCR; TCRdb stores in-frame clones only, minus some. V and J calls plus clone size are reproduced from that table; the DNA served to infer D and trimming. The sample yields 200,000 to 300,000 clones, roughly 81% seen once. A single count supports this clone.

The chain combines TRBV5-1 with TRBJ1-1; D remains unclear. The TCR originated in an elderly woman with COVID-19, enrolled during active disease. Sequencing used peripheral blood. The CDR3 sequence is CASSLLGDTEAFF. CDR3 sequence (DNA): TGCGCCAGCAGCTTGTTGGGAGATACTGAAGCTTTCTTT.